The present TCR beta chain was sequenced within a study of shared clonotypes between healthy human individuals. The CDR3 runs to 14 residues. The V end was cut by 1 base, the J end by 6 bases, with 10 bases between. Germline V gene lookup returns CDR1 SGDLS and CDR2 YYNGEE. HIV-negative, healthy adults without recent acute infections or vaccinations were the donors. The authors divided CD4+ cells into CD45RA+ naive and CD45RA-negative memory subsets. Study-wide results and limits: Clonotype sharing among donors was expected to depend on sequencing depth.

This clone has a single count. What it recognizes is unknown. Each sorted subset replicate got 200 ng genomic DNA, 25,000 to 35,000 genomes. Profiling relied on immunoSEQ multiplex PCR, and the TCRdb table lists in-frame clones only, not all of them. The table has over a million clones, 75% to 80% seen once; the top ten hold roughly 0.62%. Sequencing was carried out using memory CD4+ T cells from PBMCs. Subset meaning: CD45RA-negative fraction. This chain links TRBV9 with TRBJ2-2; D not resolved. The receptor comes from a man aged 18 to 29 in good health. Some clones in this sample may be carry-over from other donors' samples. The CDR3 nucleotides read TGTGCCAGCAGCGTACAGGTTGGGGCCGGGGAGCTGTTTTTT. It is translated as CASSVQVGAGELFF.